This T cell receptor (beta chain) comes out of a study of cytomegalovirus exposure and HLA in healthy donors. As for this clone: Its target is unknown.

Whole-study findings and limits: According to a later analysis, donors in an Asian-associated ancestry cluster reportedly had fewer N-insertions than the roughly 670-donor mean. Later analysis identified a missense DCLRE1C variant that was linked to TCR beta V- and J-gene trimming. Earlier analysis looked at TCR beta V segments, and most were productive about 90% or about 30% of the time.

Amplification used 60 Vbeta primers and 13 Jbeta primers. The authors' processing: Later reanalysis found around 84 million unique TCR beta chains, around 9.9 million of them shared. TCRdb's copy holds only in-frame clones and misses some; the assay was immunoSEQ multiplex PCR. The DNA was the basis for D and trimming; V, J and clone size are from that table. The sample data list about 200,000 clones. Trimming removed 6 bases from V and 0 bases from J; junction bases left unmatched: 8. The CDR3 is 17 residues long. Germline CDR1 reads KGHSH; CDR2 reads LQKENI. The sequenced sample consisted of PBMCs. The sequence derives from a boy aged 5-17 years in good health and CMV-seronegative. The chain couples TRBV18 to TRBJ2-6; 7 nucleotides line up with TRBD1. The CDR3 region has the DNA TGTGCCAGCTCGCCGAACGCAGGGGGCTCTGGGGCCAACGTCCTGACTTTC. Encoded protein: CASSPNAGGSGANVLTF.